This is a list of T cell receptor beta chains from one sample in a study of cytomegalovirus exposure and HLA in healthy donors. Method: immunoSEQ multiplex PCR; TCRdb's copy keeps in-frame clones and lacks some. This listing includes some 110,000 clones. Sequenced: PBMCs. The receptor source for this set is a man aged 35 to 55 in good health and CMV-seropositive. Each CDR3 is given with its conserved first and last residue. The order of the fields is J gene, V gene, CDR3 length, D gene, CDR3 protein, CDR3 DNA. A D gene is named only where the DNA matches it firmly.

j_gene: TRBJ1-4; v_gene: TRBV14; len: 15; d_gene: TRBD1; CDR3aa: CASSPRQGTGEKLFF; CDR3nt: TGTGCCAGCAGCCCAAGACAGGGGACAGGTGAAAAACTGTTTTTT
j_gene: TRBJ2-5; v_gene: TRBV5-6; len: 14; d_gene: TRBD1; CDR3aa: CASSLGTGGETQYF; CDR3nt: TGTGCCAGCAGCTTGGGGACAGGAGGAGAGACCCAGTACTTC
j_gene: TRBJ2-1; v_gene: TRBV29-1; len: 14; d_gene: TRBD2; CDR3aa: CSVEWASGSVEQFF; CDR3nt: TGCAGCGTTGAATGGGCTAGCGGGAGTGTTGAGCAGTTCTTC
j_gene: TRBJ1-3; v_gene: TRBV9; len: 16; d_gene: -; CDR3aa: CASSVYAGDPGNTIYF; CDR3nt: TGTGCCAGCAGCGTCTATGCAGGGGATCCTGGAAACACCATATATTTT
j_gene: TRBJ2-2; v_gene: TRBV19; len: 19; d_gene: TRBD2; CDR3aa: CASSTIAGGRKMGAGELFF; CDR3nt: TGTGCCAGTAGTACCATAGCGGGAGGGCGGAAGATGGGGGCCGGGGAGCTGTTTTTT
j_gene: TRBJ1-2; v_gene: TRBV7-9; len: 19; d_gene: TRBD1; CDR3aa: CASSLEETAGTGGRAGYTF; CDR3nt: TGTGCCAGCAGCTTAGAAGAGACCGCCGGGACAGGGGGAAGAGCTGGCTACACCTTC
j_gene: TRBJ2-1; v_gene: TRBV7-2; len: 16; d_gene: TRBD2; CDR3aa: CASSPAAGVGKGEQFF; CDR3nt: TGTGCCAGCAGCCCGGCGGCGGGAGTTGGCAAGGGTGAGCAGTTCTTC
j_gene: TRBJ1-3; v_gene: TRBV6-6; len: 14; d_gene: TRBD1; CDR3aa: CASRRQGSGNTIYF; CDR3nt: TGTGCCAGCAGGAGACAGGGGAGTGGAAACACCATATATTTT
j_gene: TRBJ1-3; v_gene: TRBV19; len: 15; d_gene: TRBD1; CDR3aa: CASRSQGASGNTIYF; CDR3nt: TGTGCCAGTAGGTCTCAGGGGGCTTCTGGAAACACCATATATTTT
j_gene: TRBJ2-1; v_gene: TRBV7-3; len: 12; d_gene: -; CDR3aa: CASSFSRSEQFF; CDR3nt: TGTGCCAGCAGCTTCTCGCGAAGTGAGCAGTTCTTC
j_gene: TRBJ2-7; v_gene: TRBV7-9; len: 15; d_gene: TRBD2; CDR3aa: CASSYQLAGAYEQYF; CDR3nt: TGTGCCAGCAGCTACCAACTAGCGGGAGCCTACGAGCAGTACTTC
j_gene: TRBJ1-2; v_gene: TRBV9; len: 16; d_gene: -; CDR3aa: CASSVLGAGRGYGYTF; CDR3nt: TGTGCCAGCAGCGTTTTAGGGGCAGGGCGAGGCTATGGCTACACCTTC
j_gene: TRBJ2-3; v_gene: TRBV9; len: 16; d_gene: TRBD2; CDR3aa: CASSELAGGPEDTQYF; CDR3nt: TGTGCCAGCAGCGAACTAGCGGGAGGGCCCGAAGATACGCAGTATTTT
j_gene: TRBJ2-7; v_gene: TRBV4-1; len: 14; d_gene: -; CDR3aa: CASSQLGTPYEQYF; CDR3nt: TGCGCCAGCAGCCAACTCGGGACTCCGTACGAGCAGTACTTC
j_gene: TRBJ2-7; v_gene: TRBV7-2; len: 14; d_gene: -; CDR3aa: CASSLGEILYEQYF; CDR3nt: TGTGCCAGCAGCTTAGGGGAGATACTCTACGAGCAGTACTTC
j_gene: TRBJ2-1; v_gene: TRBV10-3; len: 14; d_gene: TRBD2; CDR3aa: CAIGLAVPLNEQFF; CDR3nt: TGTGCCATCGGACTAGCGGTACCGCTGAATGAGCAGTTCTTC
j_gene: TRBJ2-3; v_gene: TRBV5-1; len: 17; d_gene: -; CDR3aa: CASSYFGRQGDADTQYF; CDR3nt: TGCGCCAGCAGCTACTTCGGGAGACAAGGGGACGCAGATACGCAGTATTTT
j_gene: TRBJ1-4; v_gene: TRBV18; len: 15; d_gene: -; CDR3aa: CASSPRQVVGEKLFF; CDR3nt: TGTGCCAGCTCACCGAGACAGGTCGTAGGTGAAAAACTGTTTTTT
j_gene: TRBJ2-1; v_gene: TRBV1; len: 17; d_gene: -; CDR3aa: CTSAGTSGRALRGEQFF; CDR3nt: TGCACCAGCGCCGGGACTAGCGGGAGGGCCCTACGAGGTGAGCAGTTCTTC
j_gene: TRBJ2-2; v_gene: TRBV27; len: 14; d_gene: -; CDR3aa: CASSLTVNTGELFF; CDR3nt: TGTGCCAGCAGCCTCACAGTTAACACCGGGGAGCTGTTTTTT
j_gene: TRBJ1-5; v_gene: TRBV28; len: 15; d_gene: TRBD1; CDR3aa: CASNTGTGGNQPQHF; CDR3nt: TGTGCCAGCAATACCGGGACAGGGGGCAATCAGCCCCAGCATTTT
j_gene: TRBJ2-1; v_gene: TRBV28; len: 16; d_gene: TRBD2; CDR3aa: CASSLNLAVSYNEQFF; CDR3nt: TGTGCCAGCAGTTTGAACCTAGCGGTCTCCTACAATGAGCAGTTCTTC
j_gene: TRBJ2-2; v_gene: TRBV4-1; len: 15; d_gene: TRBD2; CDR3aa: CASSQGGRGTGELFF; CDR3nt: TGCGCCAGCAGCCAGGGCGGGAGAGGCACCGGGGAGCTGTTTTTT
j_gene: TRBJ2-2; v_gene: TRBV7-9; len: 17; d_gene: TRBD1; CDR3aa: CASSLTTGSIPGGELFF; CDR3nt: TGTGCCAGCAGCCTAACGACAGGGTCAATACCTGGCGGGGAGCTGTTTTTT
j_gene: TRBJ1-2; v_gene: TRBV5-6; len: 14; d_gene: -; CDR3aa: CASIWRGVKDGYTF; CDR3nt: TGTGCCAGCATCTGGAGGGGTGTCAAGGATGGCTACACCTTC
j_gene: TRBJ2-7; v_gene: TRBV28; len: 15; d_gene: TRBD2; CDR3aa: CASSLRAGGSYEQYF; CDR3nt: TGTGCCAGCAGCCTTAGAGCGGGGGGATCCTACGAGCAGTACTTC
j_gene: TRBJ1-1; v_gene: TRBV9; len: 14; d_gene: TRBD1; CDR3aa: CASSAGQGNTEAFF; CDR3nt: TGTGCCAGCAGCGCGGGACAGGGGAACACTGAAGCTTTCTTT
j_gene: TRBJ2-7; v_gene: TRBV5-1; len: 17; d_gene: TRBD2; CDR3aa: CASSFRTRLAGDYEQYF; CDR3nt: TGCGCCAGCAGCTTTCGGACCCGACTAGCGGGAGACTACGAGCAGTACTTC
j_gene: TRBJ2-7; v_gene: TRBV19; len: 15; d_gene: -; CDR3aa: CASSIAAENSYEQYF; CDR3nt: TGTGCCAGTAGTATAGCCGCAGAAAACTCCTACGAGCAGTACTTC
j_gene: TRBJ2-2; v_gene: TRBV4-2; len: 17; d_gene: TRBD2; CDR3aa: CASSQEFGTIGTGELFF; CDR3nt: TGTGCCAGCAGCCAAGAGTTTGGGACTATAGGGACCGGGGAGCTGTTTTTT
j_gene: TRBJ2-1; v_gene: TRBV27; len: 15; d_gene: TRBD2; CDR3aa: CASSPGTSGTSEQFF; CDR3nt: TGTGCCAGCAGTCCCGGGACTAGCGGGACGAGTGAGCAGTTCTTC
j_gene: TRBJ2-7; v_gene: TRBV19; len: 12; d_gene: TRBD1; CDR3aa: CATGTGINEQYF; CDR3nt: TGTGCCACCGGGACAGGGATCAACGAGCAGTACTTC
j_gene: TRBJ2-7; v_gene: TRBV27; len: 14; d_gene: TRBD1; CDR3aa: CASSLLTGGNEQYF; CDR3nt: TGTGCCAGCAGTTTATTAACAGGGGGCAACGAGCAGTACTTC
j_gene: TRBJ2-7; v_gene: TRBV5-1; len: 14; d_gene: -; CDR3aa: CASSRGTNSYEQYF; CDR3nt: TGCGCCAGCTCCCGGGGGACGAACTCCTACGAGCAGTACTTC
j_gene: TRBJ1-4; v_gene: TRBV5-4; len: 18; d_gene: TRBD1; CDR3aa: CASSTAPGQGPLNEKLFF; CDR3nt: TGTGCCAGCAGTACTGCTCCGGGACAGGGGCCGCTAAATGAAAAACTGTTTTTT
j_gene: TRBJ1-1; v_gene: TRBV10-2; len: 13; d_gene: TRBD1; CDR3aa: CASSGQGRTEAFF; CDR3nt: TGCGCCAGCAGTGGACAGGGGAGAACTGAAGCTTTCTTT
j_gene: TRBJ2-7; v_gene: TRBV11-1; len: 14; d_gene: -; CDR3aa: CASSPRELTYEQYF; CDR3nt: TGTGCCAGCAGCCCCCGGGAGCTAACCTACGAGCAGTACTTC
j_gene: TRBJ2-7; v_gene: TRBV28; len: 15; d_gene: -; CDR3aa: CASSLSKGFPYEQYF; CDR3nt: TGTGCCAGCAGTTTAAGCAAGGGGTTCCCCTACGAGCAGTACTTC
j_gene: TRBJ2-1; v_gene: TRBV25-1; len: 15; d_gene: -; CDR3aa: CASSGETVGDNEQFF; CDR3nt: TGTGCCAGCAGTGGTGAGACAGTAGGAGACAATGAGCAGTTCTTC
j_gene: TRBJ2-5; v_gene: TRBV4-2; len: 15; d_gene: TRBD1; CDR3aa: CASSQDRTGIREQYF; CDR3nt: TGTGCCAGCAGCCAAGACAGGACAGGGATAAGAGAGCAGTACTTC
j_gene: TRBJ1-4; v_gene: TRBV6-5; len: 15; d_gene: TRBD1; CDR3aa: CASSYGGGWNEKLFF; CDR3nt: TGTGCCAGCAGTTACGGAGGGGGCTGGAATGAAAAACTGTTTTTT